These T cell receptor beta chains were read from a single sample in a study of a mutant IDH1 vaccine in newly diagnosed glioma. No antigens are known for them. Sequenced by immunoSEQ multiplex PCR; TCRdb stores in-frame clones only, minus some. The table has some 38,000 clones, around 82% seen once. This material consisted of PBMCs, taken from a glioma patient whose treatment included an IDH1 peptide vaccine. Every receptor here comes from a man aged 35 to 55 with glioma. Each CDR3 is given with its conserved first and last residue. D genes are given only for firm matches. Part of the rows lack a size; the others show once, few, many or a class for expanded clones.

J gene	V gene	clone size	D gene	CDR3 DNA	CDR3 protein
TRBJ1-2	TRBV5-1	NA	NA	TGCGCCAGCAGCTTGGGAGGACAGACCTACTATGGCTACACCTTC	CASSLGGQTYYGYTF
TRBJ1-1	TRBV7-9	few	NA	TGTGCCAGCAGCTTGACACTGACGGCCACTGAAGCTTTCTTT	CASSLTLTATEAFF
TRBJ2-7	TRBV20-1	NA	NA	TGCAGTGCTCGCACAGGCTACGAGCAGTACTTC	CSARTGYEQYF
TRBJ2-7	TRBV6-5	NA	TRBD1	TGTGCCAGCAGTTCCTCCTCCGGGACAGAACGGTACGAGCAGTACTTC	CASSSSSGTERYEQYF
TRBJ1-6	TRBV9	once	NA	TGTGCCAGCAGCGAAACGGGCCTTGGGGAATCACCCCTCCACTTT	CASSETGLGESPLHF
TRBJ1-2	TRBV30	few	TRBD1	TGTGCCTGGAGAAGACAGGGGGCGGATGGCTACACCTTC	CAWRRQGADGYTF
TRBJ2-1	TRBV14	few	NA	TGTGCCAGCAGCCAAGAGAGGTTAGCAAGGTTGGGAAATGAGCAGTTCTTC	CASSQERLARLGNEQFF
TRBJ2-1	TRBV5-6	few	TRBD2	TGTGCCAGCAGCTTGTGGCGGACTAGCGGCAATGAGCAGTTCTTC	CASSLWRTSGNEQFF
TRBJ1-2	TRBV7-9	NA	TRBD1	TGTGCCAGCAGCGCCGGGGACAGGAGATATGGCTACACCTTC	CASSAGDRRYGYTF
TRBJ2-5	TRBV30	NA	TRBD2	TGTGCCTGGAGCCATCGGGGGGGCCGAAAAGAGACCCAGTACTTC	CAWSHRGGRKETQYF
TRBJ1-6	TRBV11-3	NA	NA	TGTGCCAGCAGCTTTAGAACGAATTCACCCCTCCACTTT	CASSFRTNSPLHF
TRBJ2-3	TRBV4-2	NA	TRBD2	TGTGCCAGCAGCCAAGAGAATGGCGGGGGGAGCACAGATACGCAGTATTTT	CASSQENGGGSTDTQYF
TRBJ2-2	TRBV29-1	once	NA	TGCAGCGTTGAAGGACCTAACACCGGGGAGCTGTTTTTT	CSVEGPNTGELFF
TRBJ2-7	TRBV7-2	NA	NA	TGTGCCAGCAGCTTAGAGTCTAGTTCGATGCGCGAGCAGTACTTC	CASSLESSSMREQYF
TRBJ2-3	TRBV2	NA	NA	TGTGCCAGCACCCGGCGCACAGATACGCAGTATTTT	CASTRRTDTQYF
TRBJ2-3	TRBV7-7	NA	TRBD2	TGTGCTAGCAGCTTAGAGGGTAAAGGACTAGGGACGCAGTATTTT	CASSLEGKGLGTQYF
TRBJ2-6	TRBV5-1	once	NA	TGCGCCAGCAGCGGAATCCGGACAGATGGATTCTCTGGGGCCAACGTCCTGACTTTC	CASSGIRTDGFSGANVLTF
TRBJ2-5	TRBV5-1	NA	TRBD2	TGCGCCAGCAGCTCCCCTACTAGCGGGGGGACCCAAGAGACCCAGTACTTC	CASSSPTSGGTQETQYF
TRBJ2-5	TRBV12-1	NA	NA	TGTGCCAGCAGCTTTGCTCCGGGACAGAGACAAGAGACCCAGTACTTC	CASSFAPGQRQETQYF
TRBJ1-4	TRBV2	once	NA	TGTGCCAGCAGTGATTTTGACGGTGATGAAAAACTGTTTTTT	CASSDFDGDEKLFF
TRBJ1-6	TRBV2	NA	NA	TGTGCCAGCAGCATAAGTGGTTCACCCCTCCACTTT	CASSISGSPLHF
TRBJ2-7	TRBV2	few	TRBD1	TGTGCCAGCAGTGATCCAGGGGGCTCCTACGAGCAGTACTTC	CASSDPGGSYEQYF